This is a list of T cell receptor beta chains from one sample in a study of post-analysis software for immune sequencing data. TCRdb re-called the PCR reads with MiXCR, one entry per CDR3 protein. The data show roughly 800,000 distinct CDR3 sequences, around 46% seen once. Sequencing was performed on blood. These TCRs come from a girl between 5 and 17 years old with multiple sclerosis. Both conserved end residues are trimmed from each CDR3. Fields, in order: V gene, clone size, J gene, D gene, CDR3 protein. The D gene is left open where the match is weak. Only some rows state a clone size, as once, few, many or a class for expanded clones.

>TRBV4-2|few|TRBJ1-1|.
ASSQDHKAF
>TRBV27|.|TRBJ2-1|.
ASSQNGGSSYNEQF
>TRBV7-9|.|TRBJ2-7|.
ASSSLGVGYEQY
>TRBV15|few|TRBJ1-2|.
ATSGEGPTNYGYT
>TRBV29-1|few|TRBJ2-4|TRBD2
SVPGLREQY
>TRBV12-3/TRBV12-4|.|TRBJ1-2|TRBD1
ASSRGQGGIGYGYT
>TRBV12-3/TRBV12-4|.|TRBJ1-1|.
ASSFRPRWNTEAF
>TRBV12-3/TRBV12-4|.|TRBJ2-1|TRBD2
ASSFLISGRAVGDEQF
>TRBV7-6|.|TRBJ2-3|TRBD2
ASGGRTSGDTQY
>TRBV15|few|TRBJ1-2|.
ATSRDSPAST
>TRBV28|few|TRBJ1-2|.
ASSLTEDYGYT
>TRBV28|.|TRBJ1-2|.
ASSLPADYGYT
>TRBV10-3|.|TRBJ2-3|.
AISESGLRMGTDTQY
>TRBV5-6|few|TRBJ2-1|.
ASSLGGGDDNEQF
>TRBV6-5|many|TRBJ2-7|.
ATQGPSSYEQY
>TRBV10-1|many|TRBJ2-1|TRBD2
ASSEEAGGVNEQF
>TRBV7-2|.|TRBJ2-1|.
ASSPRGDEQF
>TRBV27|few|.|TRBD2
ASSLSQTSEIEETQY
>TRBV7-2|once|TRBJ2-1|TRBD1
AGSLRTGTTVYNEQF
>TRBV2|.|TRBJ2-3|.
ASSESGRLADTQY
>TRBV24-1|.|TRBJ2-1|TRBD1
ATSATGVQF
>TRBV7-2|.|TRBJ2-5|.
ASSLATGRSETQY
>TRBV11-2|.|TRBJ2-3|.
ASSLVSVLAGLDTQY
>TRBV6-5|.|TRBJ2-1|TRBD2
ATLAGPNNEQF
>TRBV4-3|.|TRBJ1-3|TRBD1
ASSQGHQGESGNTIY
>TRBV11-3|.|TRBJ2-3|.
ASSNSRGSHDTQY
>TRBV6-5|few|TRBJ1-4|.
ASRRQAPATNEKLF
>TRBV7-2|few|TRBJ2-1|.
ASSLGSGRRGNEQF